This T cell receptor (beta chain) was captured by sequencing in a study of T cell changes during pregnancy in multiple sclerosis. The CDR3 runs to 14 residues. Looked up from germline, CDR1 is SGHVS and CDR2 is FNYEAQ. Trimming shortened V by 5 bases and J by 5 bases, and 13 bases separated the two germline ends. Method: immunoSEQ multiplex PCR; TCRdb's copy keeps in-frame clones and lacks some. The table includes tens of thousands of clones, roughly 92% detected once. This receptor was identified in a female donor in good health, enrolled as a control in a pregnancy study. This material consisted of CD4+ T cells from peripheral blood mononuclear cells, taken after pregnancy. The chain is built from TRBV7-6 and TRBJ2-1; the D is unclear. In DNA, the CDR3 is TGTGCCAGCAGCAGAGAGGTTAGCCACAATGAGCAGTTCTTC. Its protein is CASSREVSHNEQFF.